The rows below give T cell receptor beta chains drawn from one sample of a study of T cell responses to AZD1222 COVID-19 vaccine. Sequencing was performed with immunoSEQ multiplex PCR; in TCRdb, only in-frame clones are kept and a portion is missing. The data show some 150,000 clones, 88% seen once. The starting material was peripheral blood, obtained on day 0 of MenACWY control vaccination. These receptors were taken from an adult in good health. The CDR3 runs from the conserved cysteine through the conserved F or W. A D gene is named only where the DNA matches it firmly. Size values are once, few and many counts, or a class for expanded clones, and some rows have none.

TRBJ1-1,-,TRBD1,13,TRBV5-1,TGCGCCAGCTCCGGGACAGGGGGCTCTGAAGCTTTCTTT,CASSGTGGSEAFF
TRBJ2-3,-,-,12,TRBV12-3/TRBV12-4,TGTGCCAGCAGTCGCGTCATAGATACGCAGTATTTT,CASSRVIDTQYF
TRBJ1-1,-,-,15,TRBV11-3,TGTGCCAGCAGCTCCAACCACTTTACTAACACTGAAGCTTTCTTT,CASSSNHFTNTEAFF
TRBJ1-2,-,-,12,TRBV4-3,TGCGCCAGCAGCCAAGATGAGGATGGCTACACCTTC,CASSQDEDGYTF
TRBJ1-1,-,-,16,TRBV7-6,TGTGCCAGCAGCTTAGTCCTGGGACTGATGAACACTGAAGCTTTCTTT,CASSLVLGLMNTEAFF
TRBJ2-7,few,-,13,TRBV19,TGTGCCAGTAGTACAGTGCTAGGAGGGGAGCAGTACTTC,CASSTVLGGEQYF
TRBJ2-3,once,-,16,TRBV6-4,TGTGCCAGCAGTGACTCGGAGGGAGACGGCACAGATACGCAGTATTTT,CASSDSEGDGTDTQYF
TRBJ2-2,-,-,14,TRBV11-1,TGTGCCAGCAGCTTAGGACTCAGGGGCGGGGAGCTGTTTTTT,CASSLGLRGGELFF
TRBJ1-4,-,-,13,TRBV4-1,TGCGCCAGCAGCCAGTGGCGGCGTGAAAAACTGTTTTTT,CASSQWRREKLFF
TRBJ2-1,-,-,15,TRBV9,TGTGCCAGCAGCGTTGAAGACGGACCTCGGAATGAGCAGTTCTTC,CASSVEDGPRNEQFF
TRBJ2-4,-,TRBD1,15,TRBV18,TGTGCCAGCTCACCAGTCGGGACAGGGCTAAACATTCAGTACTTC,CASSPVGTGLNIQYF
TRBJ1-4,-,-,14,TRBV30,TGTGCCTGGAGTCCAGCTTGGAGGAATGAAAAACTGTTTTTT,CAWSPAWRNEKLFF
TRBJ2-1,-,-,17,TRBV6-2/TRBV6-3,TGTGCCAGCAGTTACTCGCCACAGGGACTAAAGTACAATGAGCAGTTCTTC,CASSYSPQGLKYNEQFF
TRBJ2-7,few,-,15,TRBV7-2,TGTGCCAGCAGCTTAGAATTAGCGGCCGCCTACGAGCAGTACTTC,CASSLELAAAYEQYF
TRBJ1-5,-,-,13,TRBV9,TGTGCCAGCAGCGTAGGATTAAATCAGCCCCAGCATTTT,CASSVGLNQPQHF
TRBJ1-5,-,TRBD1,15,TRBV5-1,TGCGCCAGCAGCTTGGAGGGGGCCCGCAATCAGCCCCAGCATTTT,CASSLEGARNQPQHF
TRBJ2-7,-,-,13,TRBV7-2,TGTGCCAGCAGCTTAGGACCAAGTCTCGAGCAGTACTTC,CASSLGPSLEQYF
TRBJ2-3,-,-,15,TRBV7-6,TGTGCCAGCAGCTCACCCTTGGCGGCCACAGATACGCAGTATTTT,CASSSPLAATDTQYF
TRBJ2-7,-,TRBD1,14,TRBV11-3,TGTGCCAGCAGCTTGGGGACAGCTACCTACGAGCAGTACTTC,CASSLGTATYEQYF
TRBJ2-5,-,TRBD2,14,TRBV2,TGTGCCAGCAGTTCCTCGCGGGGGGCAGGGACCCAGTACTTC,CASSSSRGAGTQYF
TRBJ1-1,-,-,15,TRBV7-3,TGTGCCAGCAGCTTATTGGGGCCGGGGAACACTGAAGCTTTCTTT,CASSLLGPGNTEAFF
TRBJ1-4,-,TRBD1,14,TRBV11-1,TGTGCCAGCAGCGGACGGACAGGGGATGAAAAACTGTTTTTT,CASSGRTGDEKLFF
TRBJ2-1,once,TRBD2,14,TRBV24-1,TGTGCCACCAGTGATTCCAGAGCGGGGGGGCGGCGGTTCTTC,CATSDSRAGGRRFF
TRBJ1-1,-,-,13,TRBV5-6,TGTGCCAGCAGCTTTGACAGTGTCACTGAAGCTTTCTTT,CASSFDSVTEAFF
TRBJ2-3,-,-,13,TRBV3-1/TRBV3-2,TGTGCCAGCAGCCAAGGTGTGCCGGATACGCAGTATTTT,CASSQGVPDTQYF
TRBJ2-5,-,-,13,TRBV2,TGTGCCAGCAGTGTGGAGGACGGAGAGACCCAGTACTTC,CASSVEDGETQYF
TRBJ1-2,-,-,17,TRBV10-3,TGTGCCATCAAGCCCAGCAGGGGAGATGGCGAGGGCTATGGCTACACCTTC,CAIKPSRGDGEGYGYTF
TRBJ2-2,once,-,15,TRBV5-1,TGCGCCAGCAAATTAGCAGGGGCAAGCACCGGGGAGCTGTTTTTT,CASKLAGASTGELFF
TRBJ1-5,-,TRBD1,15,TRBV7-9,TGTGCCAGCAGCCCACAGACAGGGGGAAATCAGCCCCAGCATTTT,CASSPQTGGNQPQHF
TRBJ2-5,-,TRBD2,18,TRBV11-1,TGTGCCAGCAGCTTAGCCCCTAGCGGGGGGACATCCCAAGAGACCCAGTACTTC,CASSLAPSGGTSQETQYF
TRBJ1-6,-,TRBD1,15,TRBV7-8,TGTGCCAGCAGCTTAGCATGGACAGGCCTGCGACCCCTCCACTTT,CASSLAWTGLRPLHF
TRBJ1-2,-,-,16,TRBV18,TGTGCCAGCTCACCCCGCGGGCAGGCTGATTACTATGGCTACACCTTC,CASSPRGQADYYGYTF
TRBJ2-1,-,TRBD2,14,TRBV3-1/TRBV3-2,TGTGCCAGCAGCCTCGATACTAGCGTTTTGCGGCAGTTCTTC,CASSLDTSVLRQFF
TRBJ2-7,-,-,13,TRBV7-3,TGTGCCAGCAGCTTACAGAGCTCCTACGAGCAGTACTTC,CASSLQSSYEQYF
TRBJ2-1,-,-,15,TRBV7-3,TGTGCCAGCAGCCAGGAGGGTGGATCCTACAATGAGCAGTTCTTC,CASSQEGGSYNEQFF
TRBJ2-7,-,-,14,TRBV19,TGTGCCAGTAGTATTGCGCTGACAAACTACGAGCAGTACTTC,CASSIALTNYEQYF